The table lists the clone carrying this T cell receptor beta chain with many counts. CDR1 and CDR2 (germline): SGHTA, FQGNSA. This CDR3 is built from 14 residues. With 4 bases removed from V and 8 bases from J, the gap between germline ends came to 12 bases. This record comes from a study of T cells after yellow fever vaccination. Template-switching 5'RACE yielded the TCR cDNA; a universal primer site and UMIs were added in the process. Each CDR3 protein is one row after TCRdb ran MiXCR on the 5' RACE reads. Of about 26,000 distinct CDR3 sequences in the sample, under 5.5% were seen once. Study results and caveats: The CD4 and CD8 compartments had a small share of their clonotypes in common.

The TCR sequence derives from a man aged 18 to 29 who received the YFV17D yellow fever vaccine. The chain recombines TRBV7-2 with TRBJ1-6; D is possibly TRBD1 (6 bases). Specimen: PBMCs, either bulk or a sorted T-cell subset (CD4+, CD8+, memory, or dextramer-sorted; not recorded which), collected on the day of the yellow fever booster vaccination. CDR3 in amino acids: CASSSPDSHSPLHF. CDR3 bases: TGTGCCAGCAGCTCCCCGGACAGCCATTCACCCCTCCACTTT.